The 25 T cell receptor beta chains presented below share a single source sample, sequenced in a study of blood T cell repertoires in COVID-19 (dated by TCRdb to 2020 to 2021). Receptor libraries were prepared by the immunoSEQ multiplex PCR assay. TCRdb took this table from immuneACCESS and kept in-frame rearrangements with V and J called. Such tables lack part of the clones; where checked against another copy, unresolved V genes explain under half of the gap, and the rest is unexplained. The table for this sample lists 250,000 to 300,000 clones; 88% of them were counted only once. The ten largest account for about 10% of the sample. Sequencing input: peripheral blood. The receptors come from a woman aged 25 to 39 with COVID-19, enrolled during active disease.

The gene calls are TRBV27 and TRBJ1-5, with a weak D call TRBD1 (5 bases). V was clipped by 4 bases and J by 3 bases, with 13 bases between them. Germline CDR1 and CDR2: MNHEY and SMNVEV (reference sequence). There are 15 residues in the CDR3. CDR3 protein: CASSSLPGFNQPQHF. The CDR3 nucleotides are TGTGCCAGCAGTTCCCTTCCAGGGTTCAATCAGCCCCAGCATTTT.

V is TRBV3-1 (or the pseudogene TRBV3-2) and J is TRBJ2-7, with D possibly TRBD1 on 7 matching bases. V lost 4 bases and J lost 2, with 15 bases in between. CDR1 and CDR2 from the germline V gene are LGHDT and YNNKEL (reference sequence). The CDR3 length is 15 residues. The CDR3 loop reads CASSRGGTDAYEQYF. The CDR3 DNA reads TGTGCCAGCAGCCGAGGAGGGACAGACGCCTACGAGCAGTACTTC.

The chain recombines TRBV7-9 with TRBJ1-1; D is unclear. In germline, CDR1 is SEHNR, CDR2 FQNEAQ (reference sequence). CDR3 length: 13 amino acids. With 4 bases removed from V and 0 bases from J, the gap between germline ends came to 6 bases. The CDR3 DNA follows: TGTGCCAGCAGCTCTCAGATGAACACTGAAGCTTTCTTT. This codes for CASSSQMNTEAFF.

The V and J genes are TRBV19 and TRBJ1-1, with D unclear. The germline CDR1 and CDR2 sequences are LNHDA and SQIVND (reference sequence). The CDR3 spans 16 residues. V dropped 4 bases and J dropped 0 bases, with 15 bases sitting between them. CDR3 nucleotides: TGTGCCAGTAGTAGGCCTTGGCGGGATTTGAACACTGAAGCTTTCTTT. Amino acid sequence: CASSRPWRDLNTEAFF.

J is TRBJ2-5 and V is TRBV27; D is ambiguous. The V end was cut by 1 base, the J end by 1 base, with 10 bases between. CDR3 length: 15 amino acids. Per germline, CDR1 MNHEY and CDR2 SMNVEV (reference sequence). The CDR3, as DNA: TGTGCCAGCAGTTTATTTTGGGCCCCCCAAGAGACCCAGTACTTC. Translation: CASSLFWAPQETQYF.

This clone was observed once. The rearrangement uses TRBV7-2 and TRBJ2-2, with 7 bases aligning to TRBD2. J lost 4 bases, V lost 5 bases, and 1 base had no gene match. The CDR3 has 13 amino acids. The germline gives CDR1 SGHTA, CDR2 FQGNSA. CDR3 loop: CASSPGGTGELFF. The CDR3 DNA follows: TGTGCCAGCAGCCCGGGAGGCACCGGGGAGCTGTTTTTT.

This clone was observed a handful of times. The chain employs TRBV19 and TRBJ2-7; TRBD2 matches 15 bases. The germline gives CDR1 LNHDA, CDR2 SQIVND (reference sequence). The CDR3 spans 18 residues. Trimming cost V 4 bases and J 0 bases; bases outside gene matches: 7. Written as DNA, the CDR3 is TGTGCCAGTAGTACCCGGACTAGCGGGAGGGTAAGCTCCTACGAGCAGTACTTC. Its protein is CASSTRTSGRVSSYEQYF.

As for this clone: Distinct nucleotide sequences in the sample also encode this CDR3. This chain's CDR3 is CASSLGQANTEAFF. DNA of the CDR3: TGTGCCAGCAGCCTCGGACAGGCTAACACTGAAGCTTTCTTT. The chain links TRBV7-9 to TRBJ1-1; 7 nucleotides line up with TRBD1. The CDR3 is made up of 14 amino acids. CDR1 and CDR2 (germline): SEHNR, FQNEAQ (reference sequence). Unmatched junction bases numbered 5, after V lost 5 bases and J lost 2 bases.

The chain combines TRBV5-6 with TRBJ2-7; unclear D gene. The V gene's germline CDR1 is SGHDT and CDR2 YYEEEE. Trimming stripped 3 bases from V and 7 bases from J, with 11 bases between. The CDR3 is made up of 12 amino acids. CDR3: CASSSTSLEQYF. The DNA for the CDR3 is TGTGCCAGCAGCTCGACTTCTTTGGAGCAGTACTTC.

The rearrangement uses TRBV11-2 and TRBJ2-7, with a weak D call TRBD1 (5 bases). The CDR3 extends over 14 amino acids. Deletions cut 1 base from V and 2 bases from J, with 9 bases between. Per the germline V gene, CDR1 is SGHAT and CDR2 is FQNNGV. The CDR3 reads CASSLVGQTYEQYF. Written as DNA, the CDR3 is TGTGCCAGCAGCTTAGTCGGACAAACCTACGAGCAGTACTTC.

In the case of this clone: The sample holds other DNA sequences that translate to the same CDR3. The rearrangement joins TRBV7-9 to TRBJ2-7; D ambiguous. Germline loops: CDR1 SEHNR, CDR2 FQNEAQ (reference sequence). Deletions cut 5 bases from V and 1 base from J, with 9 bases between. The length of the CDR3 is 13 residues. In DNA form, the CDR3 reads TGTGCCAGCAGCCCGCGACAATCCTACGAGCAGTACTTC. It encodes CASSPRQSYEQYF.

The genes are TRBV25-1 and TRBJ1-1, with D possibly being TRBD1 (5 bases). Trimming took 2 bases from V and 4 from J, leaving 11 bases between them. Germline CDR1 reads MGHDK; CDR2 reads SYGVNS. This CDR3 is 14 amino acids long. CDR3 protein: CASSEPGLSTEAFF. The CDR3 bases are TGTGCCAGCAGTGAACCAGGGCTTAGCACTGAAGCTTTCTTT.

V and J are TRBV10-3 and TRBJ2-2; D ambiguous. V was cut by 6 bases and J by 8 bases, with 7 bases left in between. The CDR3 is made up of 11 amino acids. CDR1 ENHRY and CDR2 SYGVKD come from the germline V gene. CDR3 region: CAISHPGELFF. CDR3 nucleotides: TGTGCCATCAGCCATCCAGGGGAGCTGTTTTTT.

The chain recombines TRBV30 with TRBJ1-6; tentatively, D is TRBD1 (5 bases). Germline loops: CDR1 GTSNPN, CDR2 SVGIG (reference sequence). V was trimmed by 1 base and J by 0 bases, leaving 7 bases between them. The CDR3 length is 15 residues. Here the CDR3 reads CAWSGGGSYNSPLHF. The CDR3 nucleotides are TGTGCCTGGAGTGGGGGGGGCTCCTATAATTCACCCCTCCACTTT.

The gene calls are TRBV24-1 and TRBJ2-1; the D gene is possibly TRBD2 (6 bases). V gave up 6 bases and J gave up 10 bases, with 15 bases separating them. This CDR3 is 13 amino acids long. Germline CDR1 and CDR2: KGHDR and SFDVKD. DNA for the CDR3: TGTGCCACCAGTCCCTTACGGGGGACGGAGCAGTTCTTC. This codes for CATSPLRGTEQFF.

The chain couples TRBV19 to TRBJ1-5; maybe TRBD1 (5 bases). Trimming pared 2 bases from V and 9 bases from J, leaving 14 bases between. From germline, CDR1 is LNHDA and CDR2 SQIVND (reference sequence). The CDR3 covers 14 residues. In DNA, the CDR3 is TGTGCCAGTAGTATATCTAGGGGAAAATGGCCCCAGCATTTT. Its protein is CASSISRGKWPQHF.

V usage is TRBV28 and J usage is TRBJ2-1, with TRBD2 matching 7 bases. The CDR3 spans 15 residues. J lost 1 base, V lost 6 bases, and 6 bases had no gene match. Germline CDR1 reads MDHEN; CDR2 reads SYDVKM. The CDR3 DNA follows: TGTGCCAGCAGCCTCATAGCGGGTTCCTACAATGAGCAGTTCTTC. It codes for CASSLIAGSYNEQFF.

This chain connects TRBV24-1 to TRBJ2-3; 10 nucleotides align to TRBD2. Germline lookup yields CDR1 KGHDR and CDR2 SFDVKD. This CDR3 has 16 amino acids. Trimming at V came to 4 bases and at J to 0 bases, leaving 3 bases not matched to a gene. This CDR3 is CATSDWTSGSTDTQYF. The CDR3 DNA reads TGTGCCACCAGTGACTGGACTAGCGGTAGCACAGATACGCAGTATTTT.

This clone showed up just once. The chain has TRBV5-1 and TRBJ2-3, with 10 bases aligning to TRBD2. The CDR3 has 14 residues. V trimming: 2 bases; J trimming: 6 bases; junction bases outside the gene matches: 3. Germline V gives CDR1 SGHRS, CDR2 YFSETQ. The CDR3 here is CASSFSGRGDTQYF. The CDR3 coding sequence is TGCGCCAGCAGCTTCAGCGGGAGGGGGGATACGCAGTATTTT.

In nucleotides, the CDR3 is TGTGCCAGCATGATAGGGGGCTGGGCTGAAGCTTTCTTT. This translates into CASMIGGWAEAFF. The chain is built from TRBV2 and TRBJ1-1; 7 positions agree with TRBD1. The germline V gene has CDR1 SNHLY and CDR2 FYNNEI. The J segment lost 6 bases and the V segment lost 7 bases, leaving 8 bases of the junction unmatched. CDR3 length: 13 amino acids. Full variable domain (missing parts from reference TRBV2 and TRBJ1-1): EPEVTQTPSHQVTQMGQEVILRCVPISNHLYFYWYRQILGQKVEFLVSFYNNEISEKSEIFDDQFSVERPDGSNFTLKIRSTKLEDSAMYFCASMIGGWAEAFFGQGTRLTVV.

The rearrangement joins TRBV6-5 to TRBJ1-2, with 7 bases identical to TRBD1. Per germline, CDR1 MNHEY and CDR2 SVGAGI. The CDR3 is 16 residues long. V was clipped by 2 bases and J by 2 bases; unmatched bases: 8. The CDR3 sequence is CASSYPVGRGNYGYTF. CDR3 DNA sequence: TGTGCCAGCAGTTACCCCGTGGGCAGGGGGAACTATGGCTACACCTTC.

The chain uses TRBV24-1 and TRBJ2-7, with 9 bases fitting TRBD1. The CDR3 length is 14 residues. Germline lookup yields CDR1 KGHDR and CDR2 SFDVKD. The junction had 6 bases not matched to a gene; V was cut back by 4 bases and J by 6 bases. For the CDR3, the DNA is TGTGCCACCAGTGACCCCGGGACAGGGCGCGAGCAGTACTTC. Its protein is CATSDPGTGREQYF.

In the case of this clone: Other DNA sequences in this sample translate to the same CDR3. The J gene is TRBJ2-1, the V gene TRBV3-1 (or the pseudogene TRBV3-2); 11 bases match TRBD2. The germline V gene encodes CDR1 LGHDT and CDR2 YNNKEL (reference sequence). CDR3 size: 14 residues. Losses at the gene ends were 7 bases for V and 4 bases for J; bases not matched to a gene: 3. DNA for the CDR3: TGTGCCAGCATGTTAGCGGGAGGGTACAATGAGCAGTTCTTC. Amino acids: CASMLAGGYNEQFF.

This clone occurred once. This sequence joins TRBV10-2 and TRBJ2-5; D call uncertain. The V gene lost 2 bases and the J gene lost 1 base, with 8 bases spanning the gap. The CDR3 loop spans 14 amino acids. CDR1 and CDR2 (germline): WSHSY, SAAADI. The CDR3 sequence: CASSESRLQETQYF. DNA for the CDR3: TGCGCCAGCAGTGAGAGTAGACTCCAAGAGACCCAGTACTTC.

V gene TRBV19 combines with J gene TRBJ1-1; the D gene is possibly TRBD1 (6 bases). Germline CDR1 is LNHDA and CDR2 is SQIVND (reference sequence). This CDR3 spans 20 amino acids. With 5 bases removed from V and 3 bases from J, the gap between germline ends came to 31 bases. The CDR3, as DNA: TGTGCCAGTAGTCCCGGACAGTTTTTTAGAACCACTGAACGCCACACTGAAGCTTTCTTT. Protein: CASSPGQFFRTTERHTEAFF.